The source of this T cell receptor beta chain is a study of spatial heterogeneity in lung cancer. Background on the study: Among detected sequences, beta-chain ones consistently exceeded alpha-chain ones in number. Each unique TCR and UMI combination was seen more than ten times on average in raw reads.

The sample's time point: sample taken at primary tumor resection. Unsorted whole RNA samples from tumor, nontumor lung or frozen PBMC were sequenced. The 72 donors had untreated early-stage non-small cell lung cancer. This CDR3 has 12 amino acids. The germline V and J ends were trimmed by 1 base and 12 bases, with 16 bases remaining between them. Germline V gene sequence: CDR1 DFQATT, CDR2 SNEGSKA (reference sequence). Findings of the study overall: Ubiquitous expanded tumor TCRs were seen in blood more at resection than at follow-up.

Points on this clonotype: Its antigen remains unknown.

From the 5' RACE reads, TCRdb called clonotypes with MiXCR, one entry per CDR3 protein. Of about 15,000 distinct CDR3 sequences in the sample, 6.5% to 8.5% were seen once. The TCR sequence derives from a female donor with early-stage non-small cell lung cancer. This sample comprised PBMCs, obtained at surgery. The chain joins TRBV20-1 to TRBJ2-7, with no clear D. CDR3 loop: CSARAGLQKGYF. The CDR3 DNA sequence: TGCAGTGCTAGAGCTGGCTTACAAAAGGGGTACTTC.